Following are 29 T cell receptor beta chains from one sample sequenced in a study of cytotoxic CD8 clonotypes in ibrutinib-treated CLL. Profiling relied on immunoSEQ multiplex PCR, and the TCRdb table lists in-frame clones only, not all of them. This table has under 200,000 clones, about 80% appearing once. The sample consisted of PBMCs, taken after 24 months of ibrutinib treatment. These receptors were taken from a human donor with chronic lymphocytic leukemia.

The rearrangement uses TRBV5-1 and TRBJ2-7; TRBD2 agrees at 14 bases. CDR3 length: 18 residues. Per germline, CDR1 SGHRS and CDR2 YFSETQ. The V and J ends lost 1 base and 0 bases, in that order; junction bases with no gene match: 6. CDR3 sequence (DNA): TGCGCCAGCAGCTTGTCCGGGACTAGCGGGAGTTACTCCTACGAGCAGTACTTC. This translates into CASSLSGTSGSYSYEQYF. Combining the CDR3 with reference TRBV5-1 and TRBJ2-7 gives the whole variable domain KAGVTQTPRYLIKTRGQQVTLSCSPISGHRSVSWYQQTPGQGLQFLFEYFSETQRNKGNFPGRFSGRQFSNSRSEMNVSTLELGDSALYLCASSLSGTSGSYSYEQYFGPGTRLTVT.

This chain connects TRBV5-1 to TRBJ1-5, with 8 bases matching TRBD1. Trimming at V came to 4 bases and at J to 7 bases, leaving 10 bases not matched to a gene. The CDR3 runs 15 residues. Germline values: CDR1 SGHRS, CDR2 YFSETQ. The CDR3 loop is CASSPGTGLKQPQHF. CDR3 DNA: TGCGCCAGCAGCCCGGGGACAGGCCTGAAACAGCCCCAGCATTTT.

The CDR3 sequence is CSFSYRATDTQYF. DNA for the CDR3: TGCAGTTTTAGCTACAGGGCAACAGATACGCAGTATTTT. This rearrangement joins TRBV29-1 to TRBJ2-3; possibly TRBD1 for D (6 bases). There are 13 residues in the CDR3. In germline, CDR1 is SQVTM, CDR2 ANQGSEA.

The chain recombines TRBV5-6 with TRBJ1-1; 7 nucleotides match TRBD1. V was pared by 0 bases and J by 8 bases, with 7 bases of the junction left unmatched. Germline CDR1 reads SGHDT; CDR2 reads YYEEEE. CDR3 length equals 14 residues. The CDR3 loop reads CASSLANYRGEAFF. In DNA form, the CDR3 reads TGTGCCAGCAGCTTGGCCAACTACAGGGGAGAAGCTTTCTTT.

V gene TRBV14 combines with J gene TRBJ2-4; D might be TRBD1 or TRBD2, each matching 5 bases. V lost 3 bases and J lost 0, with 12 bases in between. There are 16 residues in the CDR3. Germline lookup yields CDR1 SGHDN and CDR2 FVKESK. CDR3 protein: CASSQGRILAKNIQYF. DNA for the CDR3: TGTGCCAGCAGCCAGGGACGGATTCTAGCCAAAAACATTCAGTACTTC.

CDR3 DNA: TGTGCCACCAGCAGAGATCTGGGGACAGGGAGGAATTCACCCCTCCACTTT. It translates to CATSRDLGTGRNSPLHF. V is TRBV15 and J is TRBJ1-6; 9 positions match TRBD1. Germline CDR1 is LNHNV and CDR2 is YYDKDF (reference sequence). There are 17 residues in the CDR3. V lost 0 bases, J lost 7 bases, and 7 bases stayed unmatched.

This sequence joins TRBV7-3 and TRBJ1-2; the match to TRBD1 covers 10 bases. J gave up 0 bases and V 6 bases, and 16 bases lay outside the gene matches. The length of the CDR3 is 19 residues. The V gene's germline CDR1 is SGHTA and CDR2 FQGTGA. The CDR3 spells CASRFHFGTGAEANYGYTF. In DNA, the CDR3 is TGTGCCAGCAGGTTTCACTTCGGGACAGGGGCGGAAGCTAACTATGGCTACACCTTC.

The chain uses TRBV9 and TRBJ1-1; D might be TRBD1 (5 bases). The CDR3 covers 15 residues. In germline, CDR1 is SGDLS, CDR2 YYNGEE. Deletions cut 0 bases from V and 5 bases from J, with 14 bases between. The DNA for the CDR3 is TGTGCCAGCAGCGTAGTCGCAGGGACCCATACTGAAGCTTTCTTT. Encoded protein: CASSVVAGTHTEAFF.

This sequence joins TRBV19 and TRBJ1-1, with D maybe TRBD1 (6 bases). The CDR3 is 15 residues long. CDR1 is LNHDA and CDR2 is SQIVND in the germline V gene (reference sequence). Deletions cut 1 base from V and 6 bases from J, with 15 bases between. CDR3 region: CASSIGRTEFPEAFF. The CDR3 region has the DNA TGTGCCAGTAGTATAGGCCGGACAGAGTTCCCTGAAGCTTTCTTT. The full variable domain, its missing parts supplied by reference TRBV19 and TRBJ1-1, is DGGITQSPKYLFRKEGQNVTLSCEQNLNHDAMYWYRQDPGQGLRLIYYSQIVNDFQKGDIAEGYSVSREKKESFPLTVTSAQKNPTAFYLCASSIGRTEFPEAFFGQGTRLTVV.

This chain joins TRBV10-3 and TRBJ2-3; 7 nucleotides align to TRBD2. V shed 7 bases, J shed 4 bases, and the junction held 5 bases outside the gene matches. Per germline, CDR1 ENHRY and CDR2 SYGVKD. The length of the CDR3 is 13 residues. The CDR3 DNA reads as TGTGCCATCACTCCGGGAGGCCCAGATACGCAGTATTTT. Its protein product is CAITPGGPDTQYF.

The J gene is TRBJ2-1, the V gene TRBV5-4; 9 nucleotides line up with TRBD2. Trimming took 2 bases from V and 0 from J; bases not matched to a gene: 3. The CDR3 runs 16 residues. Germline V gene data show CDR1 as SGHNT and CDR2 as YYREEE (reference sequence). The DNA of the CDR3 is TGTGCCAGCAGCTTCCGCGGGGGGGCCTCCTACAATGAGCAGTTCTTC. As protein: CASSFRGGASYNEQFF.

The CDR3 DNA reads TGTGCCAGCAGCGGGGGGGCCAATGAGCAGTTCTTC. Protein sequence: CASSGGANEQFF. J is TRBJ2-1 and V is TRBV11-3; D is perhaps TRBD2 (7 bases). Germline CDR1 reads SGHNT; CDR2 reads YENEEA. V shed 5 bases and J shed 6 bases, with 8 bases lying between them. The CDR3 consists of 12 residues.

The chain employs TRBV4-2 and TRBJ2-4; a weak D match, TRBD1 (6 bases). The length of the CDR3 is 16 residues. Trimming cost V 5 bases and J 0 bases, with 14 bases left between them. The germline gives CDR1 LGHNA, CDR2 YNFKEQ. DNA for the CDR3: TGTGCCAGCAGCTCGGACAGACATCTAGCCAAAAACATTCAGTACTTC. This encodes CASSSDRHLAKNIQYF.

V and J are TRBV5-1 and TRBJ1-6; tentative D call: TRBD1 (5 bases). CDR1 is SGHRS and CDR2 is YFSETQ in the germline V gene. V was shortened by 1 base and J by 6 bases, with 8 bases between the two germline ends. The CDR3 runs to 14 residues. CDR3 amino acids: CASSLTGVNSPLHF. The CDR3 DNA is TGCGCCAGCAGCTTGACAGGAGTTAATTCACCCCTCCACTTT. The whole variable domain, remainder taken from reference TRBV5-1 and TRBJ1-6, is KAGVTQTPRYLIKTRGQQVTLSCSPISGHRSVSWYQQTPGQGLQFLFEYFSETQRNKGNFPGRFSGRQFSNSRSEMNVSTLELGDSALYLCASSLTGVNSPLHFGNGTRLTVT.

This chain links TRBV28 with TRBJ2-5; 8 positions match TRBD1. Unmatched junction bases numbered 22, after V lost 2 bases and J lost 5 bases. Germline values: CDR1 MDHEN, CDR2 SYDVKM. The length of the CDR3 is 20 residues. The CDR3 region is CASSLRNFLHPTGVRETQYF. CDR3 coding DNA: TGTGCCAGCAGTTTACGGAATTTCTTACATCCGACAGGGGTTCGCGAGACCCAGTACTTC. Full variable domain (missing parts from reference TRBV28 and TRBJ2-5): DVKVTQSSRYLVKRTGEKVFLECVQDMDHENMFWYRQDPGLGLRLIYFSYDVKMKEKGDIPEGYSVSREKKERFSLILESASTNQTSMYLCASSLRNFLHPTGVRETQYFGPGTRLLVL.

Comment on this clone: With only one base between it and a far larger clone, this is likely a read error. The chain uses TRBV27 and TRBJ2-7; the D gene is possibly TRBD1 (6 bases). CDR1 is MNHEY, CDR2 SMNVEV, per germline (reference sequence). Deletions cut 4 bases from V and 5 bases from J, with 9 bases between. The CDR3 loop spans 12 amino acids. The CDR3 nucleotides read TGTGCCAGCAGTTCCACAGGGCACGAGCAGTACTTC. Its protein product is CASSSTGHEQYF.

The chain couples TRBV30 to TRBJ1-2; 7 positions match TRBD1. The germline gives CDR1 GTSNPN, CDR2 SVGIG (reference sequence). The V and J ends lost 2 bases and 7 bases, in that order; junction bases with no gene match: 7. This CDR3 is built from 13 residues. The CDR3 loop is CAWSLQGMGGYTF. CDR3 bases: TGTGCCTGGAGTTTACAGGGGATGGGTGGCTACACCTTC.

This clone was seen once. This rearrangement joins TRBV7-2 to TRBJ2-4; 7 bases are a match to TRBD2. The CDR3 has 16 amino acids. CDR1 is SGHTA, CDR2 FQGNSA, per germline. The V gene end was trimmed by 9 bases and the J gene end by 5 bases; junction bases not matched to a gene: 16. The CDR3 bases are TGTGCCAGTAGCCAGTCCGGGACTACTAGCCAAAACATTCAGTACTTC. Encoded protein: CASSQSGTTSQNIQYF.

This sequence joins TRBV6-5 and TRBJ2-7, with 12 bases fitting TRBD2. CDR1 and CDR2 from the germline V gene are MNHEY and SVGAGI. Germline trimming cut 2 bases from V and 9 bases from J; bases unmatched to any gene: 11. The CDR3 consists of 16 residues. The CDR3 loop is CASSYLEGLAGTAQYF. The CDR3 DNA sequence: TGTGCCAGCAGTTACCTCGAGGGACTAGCGGGTACGGCGCAGTACTTC.

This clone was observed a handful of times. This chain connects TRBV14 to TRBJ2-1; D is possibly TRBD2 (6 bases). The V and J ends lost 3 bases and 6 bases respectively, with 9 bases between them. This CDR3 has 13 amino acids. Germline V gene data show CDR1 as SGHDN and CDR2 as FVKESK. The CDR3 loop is CASSQTRPNEQFF. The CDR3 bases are TGTGCCAGCAGCCAGACTAGGCCCAATGAGCAGTTCTTC.

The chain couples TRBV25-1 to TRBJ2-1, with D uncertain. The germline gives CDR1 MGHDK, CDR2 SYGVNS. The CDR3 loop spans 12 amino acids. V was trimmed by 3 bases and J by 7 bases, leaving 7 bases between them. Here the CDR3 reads CASSDGWNEQFF. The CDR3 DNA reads TGTGCCAGCAGTGACGGGTGGAATGAGCAGTTCTTC.

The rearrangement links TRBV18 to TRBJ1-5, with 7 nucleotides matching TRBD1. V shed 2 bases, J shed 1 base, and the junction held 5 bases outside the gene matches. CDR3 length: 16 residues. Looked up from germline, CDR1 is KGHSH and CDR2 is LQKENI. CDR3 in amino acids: CASSPGRGVSNQPQHF. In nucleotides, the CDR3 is TGTGCCAGCTCACCAGGCAGGGGGGTCAGCAATCAGCCCCAGCATTTT.

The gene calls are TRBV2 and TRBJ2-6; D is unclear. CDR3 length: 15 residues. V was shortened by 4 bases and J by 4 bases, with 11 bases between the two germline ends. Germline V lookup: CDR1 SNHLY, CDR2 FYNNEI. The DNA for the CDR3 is TGTGCCAGCAGTGCGTTAAGGATCGGGGCCAACGTCCTGACTTTC. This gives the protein CASSALRIGANVLTF.

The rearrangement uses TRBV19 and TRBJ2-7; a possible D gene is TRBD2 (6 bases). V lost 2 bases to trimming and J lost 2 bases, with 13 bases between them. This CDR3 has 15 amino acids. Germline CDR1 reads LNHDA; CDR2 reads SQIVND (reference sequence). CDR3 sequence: CASSISGGGPYEQYF. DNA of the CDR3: TGTGCCAGTAGTATAAGTGGGGGAGGCCCCTACGAGCAGTACTTC.

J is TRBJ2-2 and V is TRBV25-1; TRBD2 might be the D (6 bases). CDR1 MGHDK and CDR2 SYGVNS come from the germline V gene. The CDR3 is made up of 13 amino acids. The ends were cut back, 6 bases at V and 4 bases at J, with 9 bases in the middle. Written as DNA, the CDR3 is TGTGCCAGCAGAAGGGAGGTCACCGGGGAGCTGTTTTTT. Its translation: CASRREVTGELFF.

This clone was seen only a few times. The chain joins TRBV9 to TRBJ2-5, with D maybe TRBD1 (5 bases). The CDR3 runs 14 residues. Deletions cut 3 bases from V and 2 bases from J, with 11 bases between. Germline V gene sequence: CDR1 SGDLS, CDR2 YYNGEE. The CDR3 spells CASSGPDSQETQYF. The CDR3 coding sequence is TGTGCCAGCAGCGGCCCTGACAGTCAAGAGACCCAGTACTTC.

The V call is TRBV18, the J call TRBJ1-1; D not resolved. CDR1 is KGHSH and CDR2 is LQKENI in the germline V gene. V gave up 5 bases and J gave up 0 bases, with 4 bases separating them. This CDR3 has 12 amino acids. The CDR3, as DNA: TGTGCCAGCTCAAACATGAACACTGAAGCTTTCTTT. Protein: CASSNMNTEAFF.

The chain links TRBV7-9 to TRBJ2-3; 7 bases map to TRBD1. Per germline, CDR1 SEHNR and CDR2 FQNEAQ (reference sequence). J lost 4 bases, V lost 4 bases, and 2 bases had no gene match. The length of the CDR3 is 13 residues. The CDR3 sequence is CASSSRGPDTQYF. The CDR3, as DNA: TGTGCCAGCAGCTCAAGGGGGCCAGATACGCAGTATTTT. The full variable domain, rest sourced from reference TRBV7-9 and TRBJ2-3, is DTGVSQNPRHKITKRGQNVTFRCDPISEHNRLYWYRQTLGQGPEFLTYFQNEAQLEKSRLLSDRFSAERPKGSFSTLEIQRTEQGDSAMYLCASSSRGPDTQYFGPGTRLTVL.

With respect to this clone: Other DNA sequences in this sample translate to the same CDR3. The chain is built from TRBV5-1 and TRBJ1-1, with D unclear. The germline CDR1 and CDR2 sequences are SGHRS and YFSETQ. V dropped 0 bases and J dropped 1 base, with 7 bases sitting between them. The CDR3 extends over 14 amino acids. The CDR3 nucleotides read TGCGCCAGCAGCTTGGGACCGTCGAACACTGAAGCTTTCTTT. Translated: CASSLGPSNTEAFF.